The 7 T cell receptor beta chains presented below share a single source sample, sequenced in a study of blood T cells in healthy people across ages. Alongside a J-beta primer mix, a sample-barcoded 5' primer served in a second PCR lasting roughly 6 to 12 cycles. TCRdb used MiXCR to reprocess the 5' RACE reads, holding one entry per CDR3 protein. The table shows under 800,000 distinct CDR3 sequences, with around 40% occurring only once. Sequencing input: blood. These receptors were taken from a woman between 55 and 75 years old in good health.

Notes on this clonotype: Being one base from a much bigger clone, this may be a read error. This chain uses TRBV12-3 or TRBV12-4 with TRBJ2-6; D uncertain. The V gene lost 7 bases and the J gene lost 0 bases, with 10 bases spanning the gap. The CDR3 runs to 15 residues. Written as DNA, the CDR3 is TGTGCCAGCAACCCCACGCGCTCTGGGGCCAACGTCCTGACTTTC. It encodes CASNPTRSGANVLTF.

Worth noting for this clonotype: A single base separates this from a much larger clone, so it may be a read error. This rearrangement joins TRBV29-1 to TRBJ2-5; weak D call: TRBD2 (5 bases). The CDR3 is 13 amino acids. Germline loops: CDR1 SQVTM, CDR2 ANQGSEA. Here the CDR3 reads CGVGRAFQETQYF. The CDR3 DNA follows: TGCGGCGTTGGGCGGGCCTTCCAAGAGACCCAGTACTTC.

The gene calls are TRBV28 and TRBJ2-4, with D unclear. The end of the DNA fits TRBJ2-7 better, so the J call may be wrong. Germline values: CDR1 MDHEN, CDR2 SYDVKM. The CDR3 is 14 residues long. The CDR3 region has the DNA TGTGCCAGCAGTTCCCCCGAAGCGTCCTACGAGCAGTACTTC. Its translation: CASSSPEASYEQYF.

This rearrangement joins TRBV6-2 or TRBV6-3 to TRBJ2-3; maybe TRBD2 (5 bases). Germline CDR1 reads MNHEY; CDR2 reads SVGEGT. The V gene lost 7 bases and the J gene lost 1 base, with 15 bases spanning the gap. This CDR3 is built from 15 residues. The CDR3 DNA follows: TGTGCCAGCACCGGGATGGGAACAGGCACAGATACGCAGTATTTT. Amino acid sequence: CASTGMGTGTDTQYF.

This clonotype came up once. V usage is TRBV12-3 or TRBV12-4 and J usage is TRBJ1-2; the match to TRBD1 covers 7 bases. This CDR3 comprises 14 residues. The V gene end was trimmed by 3 bases and the J gene end by 8 bases; junction bases not matched to a gene: 9. For the CDR3, the DNA is TGTGCCAGCAGTTTTTCCGACAGGGTATGGGGCTACACCTTC. Translating gives CASSFSDRVWGYTF.

The chain has TRBV20-1 and TRBJ2-5, with D possibly matching TRBD1 (5 bases). Germline V gene lookup returns CDR1 DFQATT and CDR2 SNEGSKA (reference sequence). Trimming cost V 6 bases and J 6 bases, with 20 bases left between them. The CDR3 is 14 residues long. CDR3 nucleotides: TGCAGTGCCTATGCTAGGGGCGTTAAAAAGACCCAGTACTTC. It codes for CSAYARGVKKTQYF.

Only a few counts were recorded for this clonotype. CDR3 protein: CASSLGSRQTQYF. The DNA of the CDR3 is TGCGCCAGCAGCTTGGGTAGTAGGCAGACCCAGTACTTC. The chain combines TRBV5-1 with TRBJ2-5; D is uncertain. CDR1 and CDR2 from the germline V gene are SGHRS and YFSETQ. This CDR3 region has 13 residues. The V end lost 0 bases, the J end lost 6 bases, and 9 bases lay between the germline ends.